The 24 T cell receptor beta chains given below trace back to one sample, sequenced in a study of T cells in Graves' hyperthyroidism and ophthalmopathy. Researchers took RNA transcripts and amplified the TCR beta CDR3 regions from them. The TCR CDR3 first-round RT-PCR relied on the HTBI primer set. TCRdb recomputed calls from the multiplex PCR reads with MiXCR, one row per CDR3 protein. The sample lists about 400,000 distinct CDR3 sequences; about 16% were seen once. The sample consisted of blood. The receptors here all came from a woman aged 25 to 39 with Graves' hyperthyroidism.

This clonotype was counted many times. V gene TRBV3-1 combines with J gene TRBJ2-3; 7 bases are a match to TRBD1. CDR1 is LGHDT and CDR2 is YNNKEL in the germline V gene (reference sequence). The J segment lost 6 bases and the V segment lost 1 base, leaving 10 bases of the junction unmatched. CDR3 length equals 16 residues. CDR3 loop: CASSQAKQGRADTQYF. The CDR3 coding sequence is TGTGCCAGCAGCCAAGCTAAACAGGGGCGAGCGGATACGCAGTATTTT.

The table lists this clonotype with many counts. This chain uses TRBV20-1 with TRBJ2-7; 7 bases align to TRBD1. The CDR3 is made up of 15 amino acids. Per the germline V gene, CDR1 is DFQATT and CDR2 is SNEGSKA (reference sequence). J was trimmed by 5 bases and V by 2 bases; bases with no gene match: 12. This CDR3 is CSARHPDRIPHEQYF. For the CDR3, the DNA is TGCAGTGCTAGACACCCGGACAGGATTCCCCACGAGCAGTACTTC.

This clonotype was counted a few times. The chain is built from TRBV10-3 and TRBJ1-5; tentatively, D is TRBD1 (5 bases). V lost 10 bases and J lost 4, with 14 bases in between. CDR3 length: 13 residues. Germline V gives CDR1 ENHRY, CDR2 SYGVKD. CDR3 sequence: CANRGEGNQPQHF. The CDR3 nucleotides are TGTGCCAACCGGGGGGAAGGAAATCAGCCCCAGCATTTT.

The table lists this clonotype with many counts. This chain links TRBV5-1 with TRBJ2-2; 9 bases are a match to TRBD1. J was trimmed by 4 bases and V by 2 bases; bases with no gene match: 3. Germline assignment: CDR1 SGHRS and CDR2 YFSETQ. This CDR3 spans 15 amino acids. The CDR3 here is CASSFATGGTGELFF. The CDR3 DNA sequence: TGCGCCAGCAGCTTCGCGACAGGGGGCACCGGGGAGCTGTTTTTT. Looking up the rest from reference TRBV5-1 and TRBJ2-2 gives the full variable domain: KAGVTQTPRYLIKTRGQQVTLSCSPISGHRSVSWYQQTPGQGLQFLFEYFSETQRNKGNFPGRFSGRQFSNSRSEMNVSTLELGDSALYLCASSFATGGTGELFFGEGSRLTVL.

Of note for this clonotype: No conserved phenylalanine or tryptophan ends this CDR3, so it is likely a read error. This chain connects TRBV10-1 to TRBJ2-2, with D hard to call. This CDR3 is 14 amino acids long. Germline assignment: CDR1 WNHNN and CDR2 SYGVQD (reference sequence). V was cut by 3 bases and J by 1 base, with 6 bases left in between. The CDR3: CASSDRRNTGELFS. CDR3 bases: TGCGCCAGCAGTGACCGACGGAACACCGGGGAGCTGTTTTCT.

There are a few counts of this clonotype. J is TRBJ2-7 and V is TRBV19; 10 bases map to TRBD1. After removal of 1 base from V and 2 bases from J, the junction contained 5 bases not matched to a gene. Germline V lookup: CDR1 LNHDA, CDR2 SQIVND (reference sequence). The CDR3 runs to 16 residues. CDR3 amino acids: CASSIGGQGVAYEQYF. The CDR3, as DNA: TGTGCCAGTAGTATAGGTGGACAGGGGGTCGCCTACGAGCAGTACTTC.

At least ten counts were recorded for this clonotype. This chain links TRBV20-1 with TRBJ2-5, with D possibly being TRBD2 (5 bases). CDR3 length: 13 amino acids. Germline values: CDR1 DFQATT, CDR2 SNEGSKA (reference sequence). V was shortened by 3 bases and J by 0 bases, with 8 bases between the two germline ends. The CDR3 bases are TGCAGTGCTAGCGGGATTAACCAAGAGACCCAGTACTTC. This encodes CSASGINQETQYF.

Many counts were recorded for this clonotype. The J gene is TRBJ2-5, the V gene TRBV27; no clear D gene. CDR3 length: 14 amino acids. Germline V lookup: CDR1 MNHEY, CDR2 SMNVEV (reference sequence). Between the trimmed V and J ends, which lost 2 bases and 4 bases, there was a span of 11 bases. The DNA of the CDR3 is TGTGCCAGCAGTTTAATGGGCGGCAGAGAGACCCAGTACTTC. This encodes CASSLMGGRETQYF.

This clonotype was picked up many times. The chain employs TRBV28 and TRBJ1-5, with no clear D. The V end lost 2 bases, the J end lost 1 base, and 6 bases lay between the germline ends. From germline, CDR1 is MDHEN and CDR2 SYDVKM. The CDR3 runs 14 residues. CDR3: CASSLGPSNQPQHF. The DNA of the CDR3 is TGTGCCAGCAGTTTAGGGCCAAGCAATCAGCCCCAGCATTTT.

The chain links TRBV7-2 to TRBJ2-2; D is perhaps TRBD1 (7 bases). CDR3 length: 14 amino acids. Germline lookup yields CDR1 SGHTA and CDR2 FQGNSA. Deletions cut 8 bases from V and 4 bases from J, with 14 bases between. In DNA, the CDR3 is TGTGCCAGCGTACGGCAGGGGGGCACCGGGGAGCTGTTTTTT. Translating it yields CASVRQGGTGELFF.

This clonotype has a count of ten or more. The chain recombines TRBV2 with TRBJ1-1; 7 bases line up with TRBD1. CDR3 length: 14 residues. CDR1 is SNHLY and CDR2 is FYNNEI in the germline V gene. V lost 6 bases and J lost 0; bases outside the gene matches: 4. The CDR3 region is CASRLQGMNTEAFF. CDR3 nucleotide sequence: TGTGCCAGCAGGCTACAGGGGATGAACACTGAAGCTTTCTTT. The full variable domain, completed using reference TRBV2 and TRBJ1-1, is EPEVTQTPSHQVTQMGQEVILRCVPISNHLYFYWYRQILGQKVEFLVSFYNNEISEKSEIFDDQFSVERPDGSNFTLKIRSTKLEDSAMYFCASRLQGMNTEAFFGQGTRLTVV.

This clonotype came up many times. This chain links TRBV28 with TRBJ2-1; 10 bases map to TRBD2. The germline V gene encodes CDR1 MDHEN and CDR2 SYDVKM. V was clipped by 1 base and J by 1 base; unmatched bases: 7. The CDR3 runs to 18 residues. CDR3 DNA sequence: TGTGCCAGCAGTTTATTCCCCGGGACTAGCGATTCCTACAATGAGCAGTTCTTC. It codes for CASSLFPGTSDSYNEQFF.

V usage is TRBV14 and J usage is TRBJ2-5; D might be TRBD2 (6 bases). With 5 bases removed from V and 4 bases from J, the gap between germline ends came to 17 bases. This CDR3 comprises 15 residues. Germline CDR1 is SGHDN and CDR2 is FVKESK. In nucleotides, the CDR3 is TGTGCCAGCAGCGGGAGGACGGGTGATCGAGAGACCCAGTACTTC. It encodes CASSGRTGDRETQYF. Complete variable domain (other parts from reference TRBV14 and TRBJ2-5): EAGVTQFPSHSVIEKGQTVTLRCDPISGHDNLYWYRRVMGKEIKFLLHFVKESKQDESGMPNNRFLAERTGGTYSTLKVQPAELEDSGVYFCASSGRTGDRETQYFGPGTRLLVL.

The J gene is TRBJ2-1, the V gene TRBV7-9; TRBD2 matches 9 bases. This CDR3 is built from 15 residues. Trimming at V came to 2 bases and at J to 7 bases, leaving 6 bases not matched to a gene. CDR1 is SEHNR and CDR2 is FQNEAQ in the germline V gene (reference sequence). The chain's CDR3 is CASSLRLAGTNEQFF. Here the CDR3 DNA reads TGTGCCAGCAGCTTAAGGCTAGCGGGAACTAATGAGCAGTTCTTC.

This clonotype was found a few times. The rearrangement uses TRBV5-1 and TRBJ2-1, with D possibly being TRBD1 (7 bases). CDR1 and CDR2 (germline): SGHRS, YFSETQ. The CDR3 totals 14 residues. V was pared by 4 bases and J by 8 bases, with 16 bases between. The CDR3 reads CASSTRTGGDEQFF. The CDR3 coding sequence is TGCGCCAGCAGCACCCGGACAGGAGGGGATGAGCAGTTCTTC.

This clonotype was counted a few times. The CDR3 nucleotides are TGTGCCACCAGCAGAGAGGCAGGGGAATCGAACACAGATACGCAGTATTTT. Translation: CATSREAGESNTDTQYF. The chain carries TRBV15 and TRBJ2-3, with D possibly matching TRBD1 (6 bases). CDR3 length equals 17 residues. Between the trimmed V and J ends, which lost 0 bases and 2 bases, there was a span of 15 bases. Germline V gives CDR1 LNHNV, CDR2 YYDKDF (reference sequence).

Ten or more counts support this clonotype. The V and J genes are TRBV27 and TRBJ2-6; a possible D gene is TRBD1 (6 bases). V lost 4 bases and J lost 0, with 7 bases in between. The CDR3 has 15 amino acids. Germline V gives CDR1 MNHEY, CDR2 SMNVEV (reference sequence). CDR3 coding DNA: TGTGCCAGCAGTTGGACAGCCTCTGGGGCCAACGTCCTGACTTTC. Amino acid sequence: CASSWTASGANVLTF.

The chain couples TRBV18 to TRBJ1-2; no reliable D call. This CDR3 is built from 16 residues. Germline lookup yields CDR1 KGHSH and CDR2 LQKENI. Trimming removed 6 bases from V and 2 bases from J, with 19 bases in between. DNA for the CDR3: TGTGCCAGCTCGCCTTCCAACGGCCGAGGAAACTATGGCTACACCTTC. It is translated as CASSPSNGRGNYGYTF.

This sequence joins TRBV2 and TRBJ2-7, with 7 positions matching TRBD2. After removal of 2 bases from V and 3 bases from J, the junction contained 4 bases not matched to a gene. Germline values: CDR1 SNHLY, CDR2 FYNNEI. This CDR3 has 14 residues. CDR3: CASSEFGTNYEQYF. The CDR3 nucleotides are TGTGCCAGCAGTGAATTTGGGACTAACTACGAGCAGTACTTC.

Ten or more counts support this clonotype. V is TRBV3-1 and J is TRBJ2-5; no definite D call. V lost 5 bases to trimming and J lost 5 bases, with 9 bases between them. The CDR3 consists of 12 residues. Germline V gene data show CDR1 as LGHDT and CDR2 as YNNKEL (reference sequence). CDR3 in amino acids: CASSKGLETQYF. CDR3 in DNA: TGTGCCAGCAGCAAAGGGCTGGAGACCCAGTACTTC.

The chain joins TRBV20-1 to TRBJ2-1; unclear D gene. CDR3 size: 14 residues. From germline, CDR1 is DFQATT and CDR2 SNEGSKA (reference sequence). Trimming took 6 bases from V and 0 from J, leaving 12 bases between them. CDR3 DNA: TGCAGTGCGCCGCCATGGGGCTCCTACAATGAGCAGTTCTTC. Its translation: CSAPPWGSYNEQFF.

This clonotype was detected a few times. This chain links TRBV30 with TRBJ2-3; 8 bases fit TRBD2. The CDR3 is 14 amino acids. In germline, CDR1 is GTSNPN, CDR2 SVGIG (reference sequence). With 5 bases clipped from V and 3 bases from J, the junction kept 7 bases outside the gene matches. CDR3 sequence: CAWAPGLETDTQYF. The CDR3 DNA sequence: TGTGCCTGGGCGCCGGGACTAGAAACAGATACGCAGTATTTT.

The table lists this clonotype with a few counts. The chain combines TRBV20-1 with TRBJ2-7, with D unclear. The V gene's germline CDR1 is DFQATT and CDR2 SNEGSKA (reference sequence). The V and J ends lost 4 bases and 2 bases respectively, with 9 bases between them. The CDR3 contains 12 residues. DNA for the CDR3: TGCAGTGCTATTCTCGCCACCTACGAGCAGTACTTC. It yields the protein CSAILATYEQYF.

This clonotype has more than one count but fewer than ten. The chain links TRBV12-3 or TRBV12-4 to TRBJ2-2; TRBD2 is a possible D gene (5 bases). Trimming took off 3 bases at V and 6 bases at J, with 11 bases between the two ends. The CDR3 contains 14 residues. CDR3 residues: CASSFFGDSGELFF. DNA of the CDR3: TGTGCCAGCAGTTTCTTCGGGGATTCCGGGGAGCTGTTTTTT.